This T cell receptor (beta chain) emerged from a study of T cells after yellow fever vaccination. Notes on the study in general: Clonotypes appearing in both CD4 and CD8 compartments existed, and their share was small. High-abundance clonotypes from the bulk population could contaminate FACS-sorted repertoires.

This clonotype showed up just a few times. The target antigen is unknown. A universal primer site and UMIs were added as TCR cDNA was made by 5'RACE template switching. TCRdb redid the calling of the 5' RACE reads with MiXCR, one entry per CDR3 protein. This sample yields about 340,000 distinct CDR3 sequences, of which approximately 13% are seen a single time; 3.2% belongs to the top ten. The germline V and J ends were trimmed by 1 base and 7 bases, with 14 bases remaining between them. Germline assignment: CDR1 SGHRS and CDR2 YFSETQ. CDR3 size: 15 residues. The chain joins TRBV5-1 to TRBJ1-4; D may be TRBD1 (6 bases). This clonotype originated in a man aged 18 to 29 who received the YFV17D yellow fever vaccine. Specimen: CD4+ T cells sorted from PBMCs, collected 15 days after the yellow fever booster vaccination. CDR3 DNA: TGCGCCAGCAGCTTGCCCCGGGGGGGGCGTGAAAAACTGTTTTTT. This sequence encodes CASSLPRGGREKLFF.